Below, 20 T cell receptor beta chains from the same sample are listed, as sequenced in a study of PD-L1 blockade in urothelial cancer. This sample's time point: pretreatment peripheral blood. This table comes from immunoSEQ multiplex PCR, and its TCRdb copy is limited to in-frame clones, with some not included. The sample holds more than 90,000 clones; over 75% are singletons and the top ten take about 2%. Sequencing used PBMCs, obtained around atezolizumab (anti-PD-L1) treatment. These TCRs come from a man aged 55-75 years with urothelial cancer.

The chain couples TRBV27 to TRBJ2-7; 8 bases are shared with TRBD2. Germline CDR1 is MNHEY and CDR2 is SMNVEV (reference sequence). CDR3 length: 16 residues. V shed 2 bases and J 3 bases; nucleotides not matched to a gene: 9. The chain's CDR3 is CASSLGSSGGVYEQYF. The CDR3 nucleotides are TGTGCCAGCAGTTTAGGGTCGAGCGGGGGCGTCTACGAGCAGTACTTC.

The V and J genes are TRBV9 and TRBJ2-3; TRBD2 matches 11 bases. Trimming removed 3 bases from V and 0 bases from J; junction bases left unmatched: 6. Germline CDR1 SGDLS, CDR2 YYNGEE. The CDR3 contains 17 residues. In DNA form, the CDR3 reads TGTGCCAGCAGCGCCGGGGGACTAGCGGTTAGCACAGATACGCAGTATTTT. Amino acids: CASSAGGLAVSTDTQYF. Complete variable domain (other parts from reference TRBV9 and TRBJ2-3): DSGVTQTPKHLITATGQRVTLRCSPRSGDLSVYWYQQSLDQGLQFLIQYYNGEERAKGNILERFSAQQFPDLHSELNLSSLELGDSALYFCASSAGGLAVSTDTQYFGPGTRLTVL.

This chain connects TRBV5-4 to TRBJ1-2, with a possible D match to TRBD1 (6 bases). The V and J ends lost 1 base and 2 bases respectively, with 9 bases between them. The CDR3 covers 14 residues. CDR1 is SGHNT and CDR2 is YYREEE in the germline V gene (reference sequence). CDR3 coding DNA: TGTGCCAGCAGCTTGACAGGGTCGAACTATGGCTACACCTTC. Its protein product is CASSLTGSNYGYTF.

The chain recombines TRBV10-3 with TRBJ2-3; a possible D gene is TRBD2 (6 bases). V dropped 2 bases and J dropped 3 bases, with 9 bases sitting between them. CDR1 is ENHRY, CDR2 SYGVKD, per germline. The CDR3 is made up of 14 amino acids. The CDR3 loop reads CAISEVAGTDTQYF. DNA of the CDR3: TGTGCCATCAGTGAGGTGGCGGGGACAGATACGCAGTATTTT.

J is TRBJ2-7 and V is TRBV19; a weak D match, TRBD2 (6 bases). The germline V and J ends were trimmed by 1 base and 0 bases, with 7 bases remaining between them. This CDR3 spans 14 amino acids. Per germline, CDR1 LNHDA and CDR2 SQIVND (reference sequence). CDR3 coding DNA: TGTGCCAGTAGTATAGCGGGAGACTCCTACGAGCAGTACTTC. Its protein product is CASSIAGDSYEQYF.

This chain uses TRBV18 with TRBJ2-1; 10 bases are a match to TRBD1. Trimming took 2 bases from V and 5 from J; bases not matched to a gene: 12. The CDR3 length is 18 residues. Germline-derived CDR1 and CDR2 are KGHSH and LQKENI. The CDR3 DNA sequence: TGTGCCAGCTCACCATACGCCCCGGGACAGGGGAGTAACAATGAGCAGTTCTTC. It translates to CASSPYAPGQGSNNEQFF.

The V and J genes are TRBV14 and TRBJ2-2, with TRBD1 matching 10 bases. This CDR3 is built from 16 residues. Trimming at V came to 4 bases and at J to 2 bases, leaving 4 bases not matched to a gene. Germline lookup yields CDR1 SGHDN and CDR2 FVKESK. DNA for the CDR3: TGTGCCAGCAGCCGGACAGGGGGTTCCAACACCGGGGAGCTGTTTTTT. Its translation: CASSRTGGSNTGELFF.

The chain is built from TRBV5-1 and TRBJ2-3, with 13 nucleotides matching TRBD2. CDR3 length equals 18 residues. J was trimmed by 3 bases and V by 1 base; bases with no gene match: 8. From germline, CDR1 is SGHRS and CDR2 YFSETQ. CDR3 DNA sequence: TGCGCCAGCAGCTTGTGGGGCCCGGGACTAGCGGGAACAGATACGCAGTATTTT. Translating gives CASSLWGPGLAGTDTQYF.

The chain joins TRBV2 to TRBJ1-6; maybe TRBD1 (5 bases). Deletions cut 1 base from V and 8 bases from J, with 9 bases between. Germline V CDR1 and CDR2: SNHLY, FYNNEI. CDR3 length: 14 amino acids. CDR3 DNA sequence: TGTGCCAGCAGTGAAGAAGGGGTGTATTCACCCCTCCACTTT. It is translated as CASSEEGVYSPLHF.

This chain uses TRBV11-3 with TRBJ2-7; TRBD1 matches at 9 bases. Germline values: CDR1 SGHNT, CDR2 YENEEA. The CDR3 is 15 residues long. V shed 3 bases and J 1 base; nucleotides not matched to a gene: 4. The CDR3 coding sequence is TGTGCCAGCAGCTTCGGTGGGACAGGGTCCTACGAGCAGTACTTC. Amino acid sequence: CASSFGGTGSYEQYF.

Regarding this clone: Other nucleotide sequences from this sample produce the same CDR3. J is TRBJ2-3 and V is TRBV5-1; TRBD2 matches at 7 bases. Germline values: CDR1 SGHRS, CDR2 YFSETQ. V lost 0 bases and J lost 1; bases outside the gene matches: 2. This CDR3 region has 15 residues. CDR3 sequence: CASSLGLAGTDTQYF. For the CDR3, the DNA is TGCGCCAGCAGCTTGGGACTAGCCGGCACAGATACGCAGTATTTT.

The rearrangement links TRBV30 to TRBJ1-5, with D hard to call. This CDR3 region has 12 residues. CDR1 and CDR2 (germline): GTSNPN, SVGIG (reference sequence). The CDR3: CASREGNQPQHF. DNA for the CDR3: TGTGCGTCCCGGGAGGGCAATCAGCCCCAGCATTTT. The variable domain in full, completed from reference TRBV30 and TRBJ1-5, reads SQTIHQWPATLVQPVGSPLSLECTVEGTSNPNLYWYRQAAGRGLQLLFYSVGIGQISSEVPQNLSASRPQDRQFILSSKKLLLSDSGFYLCASREGNQPQHFGDGTRLSIL.

This sequence joins TRBV7-6 and TRBJ2-3; a possible D gene is TRBD2 (6 bases). In germline, CDR1 is SGHVS, CDR2 FNYEAQ. The V end lost 3 bases, the J end lost 5 bases, and 18 bases lay between the germline ends. The CDR3 runs 16 residues. In DNA, the CDR3 is TGTGCCAGCAGCTTGATGGCGGGACGGGGAGAAGATACGCAGTATTTT. Protein: CASSLMAGRGEDTQYF. Variable domain in full (rest from reference TRBV7-6 and TRBJ2-3): GAGVSQSPRYKVTKRGQDVALRCDPISGHVSLYWYRQALGQGPEFLTYFNYEAQQDKSGLPNDRFSAERPEGSISTLTIQRTEQRDSAMYRCASSLMAGRGEDTQYFGPGTRLTVL.

V gene TRBV28 combines with J gene TRBJ2-2, with 8 bases fitting TRBD1. Trimming at V came to 8 bases and at J to 4 bases, leaving 9 bases not matched to a gene. Germline CDR1 MDHEN, CDR2 SYDVKM. This CDR3 spans 15 amino acids. The CDR3 spells CASRLTTGVTGELFF. The CDR3 coding sequence is TGTGCCAGCCGCCTCACGACAGGGGTCACCGGGGAGCTGTTTTTT.

The chain joins TRBV19 to TRBJ1-2; a possible D gene is TRBD1 (5 bases). The CDR3 extends over 13 amino acids. Deletions cut 5 bases from V and 8 bases from J, with 15 bases between. Germline CDR1 is LNHDA and CDR2 is SQIVND (reference sequence). This CDR3 reads CASSGGALKGYTF. CDR3 bases: TGTGCCAGTAGTGGAGGGGCGCTGAAGGGCTACACCTTC.

The chain combines TRBV7-2 with TRBJ2-1; TRBD2 aligns across 8 bases. Germline CDR1 SGHTA, CDR2 FQGNSA. CDR3 size: 16 residues. V dropped 1 base and J dropped 3; count of bases not matched to a gene: 5. The CDR3 DNA reads TGTGCCAGCAGCTTAGTCGGGGGGGGAATCTACAATGAGCAGTTCTTC. Its protein is CASSLVGGGIYNEQFF.

This chain connects TRBV5-1 to TRBJ2-3; D is uncertain. Germline CDR1 SGHRS, CDR2 YFSETQ. V dropped 5 bases and J dropped 2 bases, with 12 bases sitting between them. This CDR3 spans 14 amino acids. The DNA for the CDR3 is TGCGCCAGCAGATCAGCGAGTTCCACAGATACGCAGTATTTT. It specifies CASRSASSTDTQYF. The whole variable domain, filled in from reference TRBV5-1 and TRBJ2-3, reads KAGVTQTPRYLIKTRGQQVTLSCSPISGHRSVSWYQQTPGQGLQFLFEYFSETQRNKGNFPGRFSGRQFSNSRSEMNVSTLELGDSALYLCASRSASSTDTQYFGPGTRLTVL.

The V gene is TRBV15, the J gene TRBJ2-1, with D perhaps matching TRBD2 (6 bases). The germline V gene has CDR1 LNHNV and CDR2 YYDKDF (reference sequence). Trimming cost V 1 base and J 10 bases, with 17 bases left between them. The CDR3 has 15 amino acids. CDR3 nucleotides: TGTGCCACCAGCAGAGGAGGAGGGGTGGGGGAGGAGCAGTTCTTC. Its protein is CATSRGGGVGEEQFF.

The rearrangement joins TRBV30 to TRBJ2-6, with D possibly matching TRBD1 (6 bases). From germline, CDR1 is GTSNPN and CDR2 SVGIG (reference sequence). V was clipped by 5 bases and J by 3 bases, with 14 bases between them. The CDR3 contains 15 residues. The CDR3 DNA follows: TGTGCCTGGCTTTCCAGGGGCTATGGGGCCAACGTCCTGACTTTC. Its translation: CAWLSRGYGANVLTF.

This clone was seen once. This chain joins TRBV11-2 and TRBJ2-7; 7 nucleotides match TRBD1. The V and J ends lost 4 bases and 2 bases, in that order; junction bases with no gene match: 5. This CDR3 has 14 amino acids. Germline CDR1 and CDR2: SGHAT and FQNNGV. CDR3 coding DNA: TGTGCCAGCAGCTCCCCGGGACAGACCTACGAGCAGTACTTC. Its translation is CASSSPGQTYEQYF. Together with reference TRBV11-2 and TRBJ2-7, the CDR3 gives the full variable domain: EAGVAQSPRYKIIEKRQSVAFWCNPISGHATLYWYQQILGQGPKLLIQFQNNGVVDDSQLPKDRFSAERLKGVDSTLKIQPAKLEDSAVYLCASSSPGQTYEQYFGPGTRLTVT.